This T cell receptor beta chain was captured in a study of early T cells in non-severe SARS-CoV-2 infection. Study-wide results and limits: VDJdb matching favored anti-spike CD8 responses, missing private and CD4 specificities.

Many counts were recorded for this clonotype. Its target is not known. Each cDNA molecule carried a unique molecular identifier. Each CDR3 protein gets one entry after TCRdb re-called the 5' RACE reads with MiXCR. The repertoire includes just over 25,000 distinct CDR3 sequences, more than 4% of them detected once, and 10% sits in the top ten. This CDR3 is 13 amino acids long. Germline V gene data show CDR1 as SNHLY and CDR2 as FYNNEI. Trimming removed 3 bases from V and 7 bases from J, with 10 bases in between. The receptor's source is an adult who was a healthcare worker with PCR-confirmed SARS-CoV-2 infection or an uninfected control (not recorded which). This chain connects TRBV2 to TRBJ2-1; D possibly corresponds to TRBD2 (5 bases). Specimen: whole blood. The CDR3 sequence is CASSDQSGNEQFF. The CDR3 DNA reads as TGTGCCAGCAGTGACCAGTCGGGAAATGAGCAGTTCTTC.